This TCR beta chain was captured by sequencing in a study of T cell repertoires in cytomegalovirus infection. TCRdb passed the reads through MiXCR, listing each CDR3 protein once. Of around 540,000 distinct CDR3 sequences in the sample, 33% were seen once. About this clonotype itself: The antigen remains undetermined.

Germline trimming cut 4 bases from V and 4 bases from J; bases unmatched to any gene: 8. Germline V gives CDR1 SGHDT, CDR2 YYEEEE. This CDR3 contains 15 residues. This TCR was sampled from a human donor in good health (CMV status not recorded). Some clones in this sample may be carry-over from other donors' samples. Sequences were derived from cultured PBMCs, sampled from culture after CMV antigen stimulation. This chain uses TRBV5-6 with TRBJ2-1; 7 nucleotides agree with TRBD1. The CDR3 sequence: CASSGIPGQYNEQFF. CDR3 sequence (DNA): TGTGCCAGCAGCGGAATACCGGGACAGTACAATGAGCAGTTCTTC. Full variable domain (rest looked up from reference TRBV5-6 and TRBJ2-1): DAGVTQSPTHLIKTRGQQVTLRCSPKSGHDTVSWYQQALGQGPQFIFQYYEEEERQRGNFPDRFSGHQFPNYSSELNVNALLLGDSALYLCASSGIPGQYNEQFFGPGTRLTVL.